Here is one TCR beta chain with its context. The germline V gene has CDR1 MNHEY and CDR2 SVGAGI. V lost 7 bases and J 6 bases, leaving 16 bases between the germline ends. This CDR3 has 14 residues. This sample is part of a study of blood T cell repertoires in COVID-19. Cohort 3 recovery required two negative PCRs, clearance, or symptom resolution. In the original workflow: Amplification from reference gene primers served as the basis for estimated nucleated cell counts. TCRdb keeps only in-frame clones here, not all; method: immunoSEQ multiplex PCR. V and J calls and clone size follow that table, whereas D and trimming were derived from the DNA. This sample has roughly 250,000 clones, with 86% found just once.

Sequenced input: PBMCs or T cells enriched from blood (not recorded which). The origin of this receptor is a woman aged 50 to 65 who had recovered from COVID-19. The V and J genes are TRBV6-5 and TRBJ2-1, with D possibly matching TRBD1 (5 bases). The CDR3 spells CASNRKGRGNEQFF. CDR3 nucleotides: TGTGCCAGCAACCGAAAGGGGCGCGGCAATGAGCAGTTCTTC.